One TCR beta chain is described in this entry. The antigen remains unidentified. TCRdb re-analysed the 5' RACE reads in MiXCR, keeping a single row per CDR3 protein. Of a few hundred thousand distinct CDR3 sequences listed, about 24% were seen once; the top ten hold about 10%. The data stem from a study of T-cell memory formation after mild COVID-19. General study findings and limits: The study detected some responding clones in pre-infection memory, suggesting cross-reactive memory joined.

V was pared by 4 bases and J by 7 bases, with 3 bases of the junction left unmatched. The length of the CDR3 is 15 residues. From germline, CDR1 is KGHDR and CDR2 SFDVKD. V gene TRBV24-1 combines with J gene TRBJ2-1, with 13 bases that match TRBD2. This TCR was sampled from an adult woman who had mild COVID-19 (a few samples of this study predate the infection). Cell type and time point are not known. Source material: PBMCs or a T cell subset sorted from them (not recorded which). The CDR3 region has the DNA TGTGCCACCAGTGAAGTGACTAGCGGGAGGAATGAGCAGTTCTTC. It codes for CATSEVTSGRNEQFF.